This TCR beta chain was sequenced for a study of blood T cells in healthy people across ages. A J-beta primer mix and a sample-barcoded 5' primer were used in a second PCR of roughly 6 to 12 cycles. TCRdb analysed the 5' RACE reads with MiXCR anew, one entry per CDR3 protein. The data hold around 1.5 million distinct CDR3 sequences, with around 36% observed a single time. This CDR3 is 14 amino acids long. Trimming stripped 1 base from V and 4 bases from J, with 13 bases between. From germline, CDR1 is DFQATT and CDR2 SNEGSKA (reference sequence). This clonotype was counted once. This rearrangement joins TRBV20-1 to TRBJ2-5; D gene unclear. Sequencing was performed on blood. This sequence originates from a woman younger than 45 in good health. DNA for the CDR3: TGCAGTGCTAGAGCAGGCAGTGAAGCAGAGACCCAGTACTTC. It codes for CSARAGSEAETQYF.